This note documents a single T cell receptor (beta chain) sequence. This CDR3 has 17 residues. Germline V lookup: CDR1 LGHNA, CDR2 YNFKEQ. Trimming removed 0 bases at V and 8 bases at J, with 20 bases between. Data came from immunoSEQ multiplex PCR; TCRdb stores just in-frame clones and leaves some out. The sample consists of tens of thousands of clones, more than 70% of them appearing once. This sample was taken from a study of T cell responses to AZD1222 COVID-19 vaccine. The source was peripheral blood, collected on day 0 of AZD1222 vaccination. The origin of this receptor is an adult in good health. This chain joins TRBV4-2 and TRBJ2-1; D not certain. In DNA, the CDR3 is TGTGCCAGCAGCCAAGACAGTACGGGTCCGAATACCTATGAGCAGTTCTTC. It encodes CASSQDSTGPNTYEQFF.